The sequence of this T cell receptor beta chain was determined in a study of control samples from healthy donors and cancer patients. The assay was immunoSEQ multiplex PCR, and TCRdb's table has in-frame clones only and misses some. The sample lists roughly 370,000 clones, more than 80% seen once, with more than 6% in the top ten. CDR1 is MNHNS, CDR2 SASEGT, per germline. V was cut by 1 base and J by 5 bases, with 12 bases left in between. CDR3 length: 15 amino acids. Material for sequencing was PBMCs. J is TRBJ1-5 and V is TRBV6-1, with D perhaps matching TRBD1 (5 bases). This receptor was obtained from a man in his forties or fifties with head and neck cancer. The CDR3 protein is CASSEVGGAHQPQHF. CDR3 nucleotides: TGTGCCAGCAGTGAAGTGGGAGGGGCGCATCAGCCCCAGCATTTT.